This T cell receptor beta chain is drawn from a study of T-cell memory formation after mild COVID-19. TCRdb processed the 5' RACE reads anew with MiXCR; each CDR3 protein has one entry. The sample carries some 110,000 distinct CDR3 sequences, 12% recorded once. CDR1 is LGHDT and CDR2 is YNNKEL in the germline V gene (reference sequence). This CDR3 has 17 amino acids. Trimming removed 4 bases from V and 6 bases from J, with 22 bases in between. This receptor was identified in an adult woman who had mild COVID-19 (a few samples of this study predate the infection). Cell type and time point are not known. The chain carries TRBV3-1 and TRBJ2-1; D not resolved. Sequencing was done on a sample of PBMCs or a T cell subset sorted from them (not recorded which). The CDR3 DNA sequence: TGTGCCAGCAGCCCGAAGGGATTTAGCCCGTTGTTCAATGAGCAGTTCTTC. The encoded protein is CASSPKGFSPLFNEQFF.